The source of this T cell receptor beta chain is a study of glioma-infiltrating T cells after dendritic cell vaccination. As for the study in general: Dendritic cell vaccination trial patients had either newly diagnosed or recurrent glioblastoma. Study results and limitations: Few patients contributed both blood and tumor specimens. Patients with more pretreatment TILs had longer time to progression and survival. TCR clonality showed no direct relationship with survival.

With respect to this clone: No antigen is known for it.

This CDR3 contains 15 residues. Germline CDR1 is SGHRS and CDR2 is YFSETQ. With 5 bases removed from V and 2 bases from J, the gap between germline ends came to 16 bases. The table came from immunoSEQ multiplex PCR; TCRdb's copy has only in-frame clones and leaves some out. The sample records 100,000 or so clones, 85% to 90% being singletons. This chain joins TRBV5-1 and TRBJ1-2; D is unclear. The input for sequencing was blood, taken before dendritic cell vaccination. The TCR was taken from a human donor with glioblastoma. The CDR3 spells CASRSFNDWNYGYTF. CDR3 nucleotide sequence: TGCGCCAGCAGATCCTTCAACGACTGGAACTATGGCTACACCTTC.